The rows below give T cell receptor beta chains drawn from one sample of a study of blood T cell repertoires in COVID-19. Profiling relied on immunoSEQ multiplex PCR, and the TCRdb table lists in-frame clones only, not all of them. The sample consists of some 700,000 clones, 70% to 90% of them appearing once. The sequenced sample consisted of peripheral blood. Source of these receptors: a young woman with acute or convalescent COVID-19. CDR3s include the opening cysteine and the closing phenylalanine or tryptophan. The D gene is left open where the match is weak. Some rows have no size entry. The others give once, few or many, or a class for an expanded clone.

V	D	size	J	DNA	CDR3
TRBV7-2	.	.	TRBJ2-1	TGTGCCAGCAGCTCCCTTAAAGGGGCCGAATCCTACAATGAGCAGTTCTTC	CASSSLKGAESYNEQFF
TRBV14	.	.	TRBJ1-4	TGTGCCAGCAGTCGAGGCTCCCCACCCAAGGAAAAACTGTTTTTT	CASSRGSPPKEKLFF
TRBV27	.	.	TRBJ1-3	TGTGCCAGCAGGGCGGGCGGGAATTCATATGGAAACACCATATATTTT	CASRAGGNSYGNTIYF
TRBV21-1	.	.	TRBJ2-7	TGTGCCAGCAGCAAAGAAGGCGCGGGGGCCCCCGGCGAGCAGTACTTC	CASSKEGAGAPGEQYF
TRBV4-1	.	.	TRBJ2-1	TGCGCCAGCAGCCAATGGACAGCTGAAGAGCAGTTCTTC	CASSQWTAEEQFF
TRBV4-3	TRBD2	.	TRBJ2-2	TGCGCCAGCAGCTTGACTAGCGGGGTCCCCGGGGAGCTGTTTTTT	CASSLTSGVPGELFF
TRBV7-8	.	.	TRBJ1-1	TGTGCCAGCAGCCCCCCCCTGACAGAGTTGAACACTGAAGCTTTCTTT	CASSPPLTELNTEAFF
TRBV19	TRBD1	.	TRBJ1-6	TGTGCCAGTAACTCAGGGGGCCCGGGATATTCACCCCTCCACTTT	CASNSGGPGYSPLHF
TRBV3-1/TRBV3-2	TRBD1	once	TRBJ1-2	TGTGCCAGCAGCCAACCGGACAGGGGTAATGGCTACACCTTC	CASSQPDRGNGYTF
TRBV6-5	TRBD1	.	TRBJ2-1	TGTGCCAGCACCGACAGGGGGAAGTACAATGAGCAGTTCTTC	CASTDRGKYNEQFF
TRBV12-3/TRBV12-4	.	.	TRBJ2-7	TGTGCCAGCACCCTTGGAGGTTACGAGCAGTACTTC	CASTLGGYEQYF
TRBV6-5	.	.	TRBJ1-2	TGTGCCAGCCTAGAATGGACCCAAGGAAGGGGTGGCTACACCTTC	CASLEWTQGRGGYTF
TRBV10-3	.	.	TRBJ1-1	TGTGCCATCAGTGAGTCGGAGGGTATGAACACTGAAGCTTTCTTT	CAISESEGMNTEAFF
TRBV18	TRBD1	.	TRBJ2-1	TGTGCCAGCTCACTAGGACAGGGATGGGACAATGAGCAGTTCTTC	CASSLGQGWDNEQFF
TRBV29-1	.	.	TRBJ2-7	TGCAGCGCAAGGGACACCGCCTACGAGCAGTACTTC	CSARDTAYEQYF
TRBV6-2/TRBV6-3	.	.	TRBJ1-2	TGTGCCAGCAGCAATCTAAACTATGGCTACACCTTC	CASSNLNYGYTF
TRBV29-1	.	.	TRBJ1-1	TGCAGCGTGCGACAGGCGGCCGAAGCTTTCTTT	CSVRQAAEAFF
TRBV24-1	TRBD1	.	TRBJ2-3	TGTGCCACCAGTGATTCGGACAGGGGCGATGGCACAGATACGCAGTATTTT	CATSDSDRGDGTDTQYF